This entry concerns a single T cell receptor (beta chain). Its cognate antigen is unknown. The data were produced by immunoSEQ multiplex PCR, yet TCRdb's version contains in-frame clones alone and is incomplete. The sample records around 430,000 clones, about 76% being singletons. V lost 6 bases to trimming and J lost 3 bases, with 12 bases between them. Germline V gene lookup returns CDR1 WSHSY and CDR2 SAAADI. This CDR3 is 14 amino acids long. The data originate from a study of shared clonotypes between healthy human individuals. Broader study findings: The researchers took only blood, and tissue repertoires probably look different.

This TCR was sampled from a woman between 40 and 50 years old in good health. Some clones in this sample may be carry-over from other donors' samples. V is TRBV10-2 and J is TRBJ2-1, with TRBD1 as a possible D gene (6 bases). Sequencing used PBMCs. The CDR3 here is CASRRDTNYNEQFF. The CDR3 bases are TGCGCCAGCAGGAGGGACACCAACTACAATGAGCAGTTCTTC.